The sequence of this T cell receptor beta chain was determined in a study of T cells in tumors after PD-1 blockade. TCRdb's copy holds only in-frame clones and misses some; the assay was immunoSEQ multiplex PCR. The data contain approximately 47,000 clones, about 84% of them seen just once; the ten biggest clones take up approximately 4%. In germline, CDR1 is SGHRS, CDR2 YFSETQ. The CDR3 covers 14 residues. V shed 2 bases and J shed 0 bases, with 7 bases lying between them. The sample here was PBMCs, taken before anti-PD-1 treatment. The rearrangement links TRBV5-1 to TRBJ2-3; no definite D call. The sequence came from a human donor with basal cell carcinoma. CDR3 sequence reads: CASSLTGSTDTQYF. CDR3 sequence (DNA): TGCGCCAGCAGCTTAACTGGGAGCACAGATACGCAGTATTTT.